Each of the 18 T cell receptor beta chains below was sequenced from the same sample in a study of early T cells in non-severe SARS-CoV-2 infection. Each CDR3 protein gets one entry after TCRdb re-called the 5' RACE reads with MiXCR. The sample records 65,000 to 95,000 distinct CDR3 sequences, roughly 9.6% being singletons. What was sequenced was whole blood. The receptors were gathered from an adult who was a healthcare worker with PCR-confirmed SARS-CoV-2 infection or an uninfected control (not recorded which).

This clonotype has a handful of counts. The chain is built from TRBV29-1 and TRBJ1-5, with 7 nucleotides matching TRBD1. J gave up 4 bases and V 7 bases, and 13 bases lay outside the gene matches. CDR3 length: 15 amino acids. Germline V gives CDR1 SQVTM, CDR2 ANQGSEA. CDR3 region: CSGTTGDFGNQPQHF. The DNA for the CDR3 is TGCAGCGGCACTACAGGGGATTTTGGAAATCAGCCCCAGCATTTT.

This clonotype was seen a handful of times. The chain joins TRBV11-1 to TRBJ1-2; TRBD1 might be the D (5 bases). This CDR3 comprises 17 residues. Between the trimmed V and J ends, which lost 2 bases and 7 bases, there was a span of 23 bases. CDR1 is SGHAT, CDR2 FQDESV, per germline (reference sequence). This chain's CDR3 is CASSLLNRGLGIRGYTF. The DNA for the CDR3 is TGTGCCAGCAGCTTACTGAATAGGGGTCTGGGGATCCGTGGCTACACCTTC.

This clonotype was seen many times. The V and J genes are TRBV18 and TRBJ2-7; D gene ambiguous. Germline values: CDR1 KGHSH, CDR2 LQKENI. The V end lost 0 bases, the J end lost 0 bases, and 6 bases lay between the germline ends. This CDR3 is built from 14 residues. The CDR3 coding sequence is TGTGCCAGCTCACCACCGTCTTACTCCTACGAGCAGTACTTC. Amino acids: CASSPPSYSYEQYF.

The gene calls are TRBV6-2 or TRBV6-3 and TRBJ1-5, with 7 bases that match TRBD1. Germline CDR1 and CDR2: MNHEY and SVGEGT. V gave up 9 bases and J gave up 4 bases; unmatched junction bases: 12. This CDR3 is built from 15 residues. CDR3 protein: CASGDPGTANQPQHF. The CDR3 DNA sequence: TGTGCCAGTGGGGATCCCGGGACAGCTAATCAGCCCCAGCATTTT.

The V and J genes are TRBV6-5 and TRBJ1-6; 10 bases agree with TRBD1. The germline gives CDR1 MNHEY, CDR2 SVGAGI. The CDR3 spans 15 residues. V lost 5 bases, J lost 12 bases, and 10 bases stayed unmatched. In DNA, the CDR3 is TGTGCCAGCAGTCCTTCCGGGACAGGGGAGTTACCCCTCCACTTT. Translated, it gives CASSPSGTGELPLHF.

A few counts support this clonotype. V and J are TRBV27 and TRBJ2-3, with D perhaps assigned TRBD1 or TRBD2 (5 bases each). In germline, CDR1 is MNHEY, CDR2 SMNVEV (reference sequence). The CDR3 consists of 17 residues. The V end lost 3 bases, the J end lost 2 bases, and 18 bases lay between the germline ends. The CDR3 sequence: CASSFGASSRITDTQYF. The CDR3 DNA is TGTGCCAGCAGTTTCGGGGCAAGCTCTCGTATCACAGATACGCAGTATTTT.

This clonotype was picked up many times. This chain connects TRBV3-1 to TRBJ2-7; a weak D match, TRBD1 (6 bases). Trimming stripped 4 bases from V and 3 bases from J, with 13 bases between. Germline CDR1 reads LGHDT; CDR2 reads YNNKEL (reference sequence). The CDR3 extends over 14 amino acids. CDR3 protein: CASSPSGGLYEQYF. CDR3 sequence (DNA): TGTGCCAGCAGCCCCAGTGGGGGCCTCTACGAGCAGTACTTC.

This sequence joins TRBV3-1 and TRBJ1-2; 7 bases match TRBD1. After removal of 1 base from V and 4 bases from J, the junction contained 9 bases not matched to a gene. The CDR3 has 16 residues. The germline CDR1 and CDR2 sequences are LGHDT and YNNKEL (reference sequence). The CDR3 here is CASSQGAGGTVYGYTF. CDR3 DNA: TGTGCCAGCAGCCAAGGAGCAGGGGGGACCGTCTATGGCTACACCTTC.

A remark on this clonotype: A much larger clone lies a single base off, so this may be a read error. The V and J genes are TRBV6-1 and TRBJ1-1; tentative D call: TRBD1 (5 bases). Germline V lookup: CDR1 MNHNS, CDR2 SASEGT. The CDR3 contains 13 residues. DNA for the CDR3: TGTGACAGCCTCAGAAGGGGTGGCACTGAAGCTTTCTTT. As protein: CDSLRRGGTEAFF.

DNA of the CDR3: TGTGCCAGCAGCGGGACAGTGAACACCGGGGAGCTGTTTTTT. Amino acid sequence: CASSGTVNTGELFF. The chain has TRBV7-9 and TRBJ2-2; 7 nucleotides align to TRBD1. This CDR3 has 14 residues. After removal of 5 bases from V and 1 base from J, the junction contained 1 base not matched to a gene. Germline CDR1 and CDR2: SEHNR and FQNEAQ (reference sequence). Drawing the rest from reference TRBV7-9 and TRBJ2-2, the complete variable domain is DTGVSQNPRHKITKRGQNVTFRCDPISEHNRLYWYRQTLGQGPEFLTYFQNEAQLEKSRLLSDRFSAERPKGSFSTLEIQRTEQGDSAMYLCASSGTVNTGELFFGEGSRLTVL.

This clonotype showed up many times. The rearrangement joins TRBV3-1 to TRBJ1-3, with 8 bases fitting TRBD1. With V trimmed by 1 base and J by 3 bases, 8 bases remained unmatched. Germline V gene lookup returns CDR1 LGHDT and CDR2 YNNKEL (reference sequence). This CDR3 is built from 17 residues. The CDR3 bases are TGTGCCAGCAGCCAAGGGCGGCAGGGGGCCCGTGGAAACACCATATATTTT. Its protein product is CASSQGRQGARGNTIYF.

This clonotype was seen at least ten times. V is TRBV20-1 and J is TRBJ1-1, with D hard to call. V was shortened by 2 bases and J by 4 bases, with 11 bases between the two germline ends. Germline values: CDR1 DFQATT, CDR2 SNEGSKA (reference sequence). This CDR3 contains 13 residues. The CDR3 sequence is CSARRSGVTEAFF. DNA of the CDR3: TGCAGTGCTAGAAGATCAGGTGTCACTGAAGCTTTCTTT.

This clonotype was seen many times. The chain carries TRBV20-1 and TRBJ1-2; unclear D gene. V shed 6 bases and J shed 6 bases, with 11 bases lying between them. CDR1 is DFQATT and CDR2 is SNEGSKA in the germline V gene (reference sequence). This CDR3 spans 11 amino acids. The DNA for the CDR3 is TGCAGTGCCCCCGGAACCCATGGCTACACCTTC. It yields the protein CSAPGTHGYTF.

This clonotype has a handful of counts. The V gene is TRBV5-8, the J gene TRBJ1-5, with unresolved D. Trimming shortened V by 2 bases and J by 5 bases, and 11 bases separated the two germline ends. CDR3 length: 14 residues. CDR1 and CDR2 (germline): SGHTS, YDEGEE. Written as DNA, the CDR3 is TGTGCCAGCAGCTTCGCCGTTACTTATCAGCCCCAGCATTTT. Protein product: CASSFAVTYQPQHF.

The rearrangement links TRBV5-1 to TRBJ2-1; weak D call: TRBD2 (6 bases). This CDR3 region has 14 residues. CDR1 and CDR2 (germline): SGHRS, YFSETQ. The germline V and J ends were trimmed by 5 bases and 13 bases, with 22 bases remaining between them. The CDR3 bases are TGCGCCAGCAGATTTAGTGGGGACTCCCCAATCCAGTTCTTC. It is translated as CASRFSGDSPIQFF.

This chain joins TRBV11-1 and TRBJ2-2; D not certain. The CDR3 consists of 13 residues. The germline V gene has CDR1 SGHAT and CDR2 FQDESV (reference sequence). Trimming left V 3 bases short and J 3 bases short, with 5 bases between. Here the CDR3 reads CASSFGDTGELFF. The CDR3 region has the DNA TGTGCCAGCAGCTTCGGAGACACCGGGGAGCTGTTTTTT.

In this sample, this clonotype turned up many times. The chain employs TRBV2 and TRBJ2-1; TRBD2 matches at 7 bases. The CDR3 is 15 amino acids. Looked up from germline, CDR1 is SNHLY and CDR2 is FYNNEI. V gave up 10 bases and J gave up 4 bases; unmatched junction bases: 13. This CDR3 is CATQPSSGFYNEQFF. The CDR3 nucleotides are TGTGCCACCCAACCCTCTAGCGGCTTTTACAATGAGCAGTTCTTC.

There are many counts of this clonotype. The rearrangement links TRBV19 to TRBJ2-3, with unresolved D. The V and J ends lost 8 bases and 0 bases respectively, with 15 bases between them. The CDR3 has 15 amino acids. Germline V gives CDR1 LNHDA, CDR2 SQIVND (reference sequence). The CDR3 reads CASQGVAASTDTQYF. CDR3 coding DNA: TGTGCCAGTCAAGGTGTGGCGGCTAGCACAGATACGCAGTATTTT.